This TCR beta chain came from a study of cytomegalovirus exposure and HLA in healthy donors. Broader study findings: Presence/absence analyses took donor sequencing depth as roughly uniform.

In the PCR, 60 Vbeta and 13 Jbeta primers were used. The table came from immunoSEQ multiplex PCR; TCRdb's copy has only in-frame clones and leaves some out. Among tens of thousands of clones listed, more than 70% were seen once. V was clipped by 4 bases and J by 2 bases; unmatched bases: 6. The CDR3 runs to 15 residues. Germline loops: CDR1 MGHRA, CDR2 YSYEKL. Only one count was recorded for this clone. No antigen is known for it. The receptor was isolated from a male donor in good health and CMV-seronegative. This chain connects TRBV4-1 to TRBJ1-1; 8 nucleotides agree with TRBD1. The specimen sequenced was PBMCs. The CDR3 loop is CASSPRGQGNTEAFF. Here the CDR3 DNA reads TGCGCCAGCAGCCCTCGTGGACAGGGCAACACTGAAGCTTTCTTT.